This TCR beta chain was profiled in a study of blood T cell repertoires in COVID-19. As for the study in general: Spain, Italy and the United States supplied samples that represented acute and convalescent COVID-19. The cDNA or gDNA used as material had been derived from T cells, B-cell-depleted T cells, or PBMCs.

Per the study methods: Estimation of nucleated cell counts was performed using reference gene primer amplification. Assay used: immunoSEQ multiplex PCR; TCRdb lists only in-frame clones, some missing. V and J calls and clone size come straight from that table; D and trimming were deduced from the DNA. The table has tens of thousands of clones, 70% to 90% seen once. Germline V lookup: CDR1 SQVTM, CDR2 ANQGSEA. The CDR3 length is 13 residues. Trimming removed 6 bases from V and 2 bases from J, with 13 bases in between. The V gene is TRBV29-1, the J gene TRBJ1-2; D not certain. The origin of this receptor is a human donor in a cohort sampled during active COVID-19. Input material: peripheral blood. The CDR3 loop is CSVSPTGNYGYTF. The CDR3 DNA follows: TGCAGCGTGAGCCCGACTGGGAACTATGGCTACACCTTC. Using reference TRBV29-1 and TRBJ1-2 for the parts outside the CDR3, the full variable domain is SAVISQKPSRDICQRGTSLTIQCQVDSQVTMMFWYRQQPGQSLTLIATANQGSEATYESGFVIDKFPISRPNLTFSTLTVSNMSPEDSSIYLCSVSPTGNYGYTFGSGTRLTVV.